Detailed here is one T cell receptor (beta chain). Antigen unknown. The data stem from a study of blood T cells in healthy people across ages. Study-wide background: Per every two T cells, about one barcoded beta molecule was captured by template switching.

Sample-barcoded 5' priming and a J-beta primer mix drove a second PCR of about 6 to 11 cycles. TCRdb re-called the 5' RACE reads with MiXCR, one entry per CDR3 protein. In the table there are approximately 800,000 distinct CDR3 sequences, roughly 25% of which are singletons. Whole-study findings and limits: Investigators treated diversity estimates from one million T cells as underestimates. Compared with aged donors, long-lived donors showed fewer expanded clones, suggesting selection.

These records were also assigned to another study, of T cells of mothers and their children. This second study says: Each mother gave over 8 million TCR beta CDR3 reads; each child, around 3 million.

The source is a boy younger than 18 in good health. Sample: blood.

For the CDR3, the DNA is TGCAGCACCCTCTACGGGCAAGAGACCCAGTACTTC. Translation: CSTLYGQETQYF. The V gene is TRBV20-1, the J gene TRBJ2-5; D gene unclear. The CDR3 has 12 residues. Germline V CDR1 and CDR2: DFQATT, SNEGSKA (reference sequence).